Following are 12 T cell receptor beta chains from one sample sequenced in a study of cytomegalovirus exposure and HLA in healthy donors (dated 2017 in TCRdb). The library was built by means of the immunoSEQ multiplex PCR assay. The multiplex PCR relied on a mix of 60 forward primers for TCR Vbeta segments and 13 reverse primers for TCR Jbeta segments. The table was pulled from immuneACCESS by TCRdb, which kept in-frame rearrangements only. Such tables lose some clones; where checked, under half of the loss comes from unresolved V genes, and the rest has no known cause. This sample's clone table shows some 41,000 clones. The top ten constitute more than 5.5% of the sample. Source material: PBMCs. The receptors come from a young man in good health and CMV-seronegative.

This rearrangement joins TRBV12-5 to TRBJ1-5, with TRBD1 identical over 9 bases. The germline V gene has CDR1 LGHNT and CDR2 FRNRAP. The ends lost 9 bases at V and 2 bases at J; junction bases unmatched: 5. The CDR3 covers 14 residues. CDR3 loop: CASEGQGGNQPQHF. The DNA for the CDR3 is TGTGCTAGCGAGGGACAGGGCGGCAATCAGCCCCAGCATTTT.

The chain is built from TRBV5-6 and TRBJ2-3; D is perhaps TRBD1 (6 bases). Germline-derived CDR1 and CDR2 are SGHDT and YYEEEE. The V and J ends lost 1 base and 1 base respectively, with 13 bases between them. The CDR3 extends over 16 amino acids. CDR3 nucleotide sequence: TGTGCCAGCAGCTTGTGGACAGTGACTGGCACAGATACGCAGTATTTT. Amino acid sequence: CASSLWTVTGTDTQYF.

This sequence joins TRBV9 and TRBJ1-1; tentatively, D is TRBD1 (5 bases). The germline CDR1 and CDR2 sequences are SGDLS and YYNGEE. The CDR3 runs to 13 residues. Trimming removed 3 bases from V and 3 bases from J, with 9 bases in between. The CDR3 loop reads CASSAQGDTEAFF. CDR3 sequence (DNA): TGTGCCAGCAGCGCGCAAGGGGACACTGAAGCTTTCTTT. The full variable domain, rest sourced from reference TRBV9 and TRBJ1-1, is DSGVTQTPKHLITATGQRVTLRCSPRSGDLSVYWYQQSLDQGLQFLIQYYNGEERAKGNILERFSAQQFPDLHSELNLSSLELGDSALYFCASSAQGDTEAFFGQGTRLTVV.

The gene calls are TRBV4-2 and TRBJ2-7, with 8 bases aligning to TRBD1. J gave up 3 bases and V 5 bases, and 9 bases lay outside the gene matches. The germline CDR1 and CDR2 sequences are LGHNA and YNFKEQ. The CDR3 has 15 residues. CDR3 loop: CASSAEGQEIYEQYF. CDR3 nucleotide sequence: TGTGCCAGCAGCGCAGAGGGACAGGAGATCTACGAGCAGTACTTC.

The chain employs TRBV25-1 and TRBJ1-1; 8 nucleotides line up with TRBD1. Germline V lookup: CDR1 MGHDK, CDR2 SYGVNS. The CDR3 spans 14 residues. Trimming took 6 bases from V and 11 from J; bases not matched to a gene: 14. This chain's CDR3 is CASSLSGTGGLAFF. CDR3 in DNA: TGTGCCAGCAGCCTATCCGGGACAGGTGGTTTGGCTTTCTTT. Using reference TRBV25-1 and TRBJ1-1 for the parts outside the CDR3, the full variable domain is EADIYQTPRYLVIGTGKKITLECSQTMGHDKMYWYQQDPGMELHLIHYSYGVNSTEKGDLSSESTVSRIRTEHFPLTLESARPSHTSQYLCASSLSGTGGLAFFGQGTRLTVV.

The V and J genes are TRBV7-6 and TRBJ2-7; 9 bases fit TRBD1. V lost 9 bases, J lost 5 bases, and 5 bases stayed unmatched. Germline values: CDR1 SGHVS, CDR2 FNYEAQ. The CDR3 loop spans 12 amino acids. CDR3 sequence (DNA): TGTGCCAGTAGACAGGGGGGGGACGAGCAGTACTTC. Its translation is CASRQGGDEQYF.

The chain is built from TRBV29-1 and TRBJ2-5; perhaps TRBD2 as D (6 bases). The CDR3 covers 13 residues. V was trimmed by 5 bases and J by 1 base, leaving 11 bases between them. CDR1 is SQVTM and CDR2 is ANQGSEA in the germline V gene. Written as DNA, the CDR3 is TGCAGCGTTCGGCGGGGCCTCCAAGAGACCCAGTACTTC. Residues: CSVRRGLQETQYF. Variable domain in full (rest from reference TRBV29-1 and TRBJ2-5): SAVISQKPSRDICQRGTSLTIQCQVDSQVTMMFWYRQQPGQSLTLIATANQGSEATYESGFVIDKFPISRPNLTFSTLTVSNMSPEDSSIYLCSVRRGLQETQYFGPGTRLLVL.

The chain employs TRBV7-9 and TRBJ2-3; D is perhaps TRBD1 (7 bases). V was shortened by 5 bases and J by 7 bases, with 13 bases between the two germline ends. CDR1 is SEHNR and CDR2 is FQNEAQ in the germline V gene (reference sequence). The CDR3 totals 13 residues. CDR3 sequence reads: CASSPGGPYTQYF. DNA for the CDR3: TGTGCCAGCAGCCCAGGGGGGCCTTATACGCAGTATTTT.

J is TRBJ2-3 and V is TRBV18; no definite D call. Germline assignment: CDR1 KGHSH and CDR2 LQKENI. The CDR3 loop spans 13 amino acids. V lost 3 bases to trimming and J lost 5 bases, with 9 bases between them. CDR3 bases: TGTGCCAGCTCACCCTTCCAGGAAGATACGCAGTATTTT. Its protein is CASSPFQEDTQYF.

This rearrangement joins TRBV18 to TRBJ2-3, with D possibly TRBD2 on 5 matching bases. The germline CDR1 and CDR2 sequences are KGHSH and LQKENI. This CDR3 is built from 15 residues. The ends were cut back, 6 bases at V and 0 bases at J, with 13 bases in the middle. The CDR3 DNA reads TGTGCCAGCTCGGACTTGGGAATCAGCACAGATACGCAGTATTTT. Its protein is CASSDLGISTDTQYF.

The chain recombines TRBV7-9 with TRBJ2-6, with D unresolved. V was cut by 0 bases and J by 2 bases, with 8 bases left in between. Germline-derived CDR1 and CDR2 are SEHNR and FQNEAQ (reference sequence). This CDR3 spans 16 amino acids. The CDR3, as DNA: TGTGCCAGCAGCTTAGCATCGGTGACTGGGGCCAACGTCCTGACTTTC. Amino acid sequence: CASSLASVTGANVLTF.

The chain carries TRBV6-5 and TRBJ2-1; the D is unclear. The CDR3 extends over 13 amino acids. Trimming cost V 2 bases and J 8 bases, with 10 bases left between them. Germline CDR1 MNHEY, CDR2 SVGAGI. CDR3 sequence (DNA): TGTGCCAGCAGTTACGAACTAACCCATGAGCAGTTCTTC. As protein: CASSYELTHEQFF.